This T cell receptor (beta chain) was captured by sequencing in a study of T-cell reconstitution after alpha-beta-depleted transplantation in children. A few counts support this clonotype. Its antigen is unidentified. Study-level results: Some patients showed high day-60 TCRbeta diversity, which derived from surviving recipient T cells and thymic progenitors.

Preparing the TCRbeta library involved the use of unique molecular identifiers. From the PCR reads, TCRdb called clonotypes with MiXCR, one entry per CDR3 protein. Here the sample spans around 670,000 distinct CDR3 sequences, around 14% being singletons. Sequencing used PBMCs, obtained before TCRalphabeta/CD19-depleted stem cell transplant. The clonotype originates from a girl aged 2-10 years with congenital amegakaryocytic thrombocytopenia, due to receive a stem cell transplant.

CDR3 DNA sequence: TGCGCCAGCAGACGGTTTGATTCACCCCTCCACTTT. This sequence encodes CASRRFDSPLHF. J is TRBJ1-6 and V is TRBV10-2; the D is unclear. Germline loops: CDR1 WSHSY, CDR2 SAAADI. The CDR3 has 12 residues. Trimming took 6 bases from V and 8 from J, leaving 8 bases between them.